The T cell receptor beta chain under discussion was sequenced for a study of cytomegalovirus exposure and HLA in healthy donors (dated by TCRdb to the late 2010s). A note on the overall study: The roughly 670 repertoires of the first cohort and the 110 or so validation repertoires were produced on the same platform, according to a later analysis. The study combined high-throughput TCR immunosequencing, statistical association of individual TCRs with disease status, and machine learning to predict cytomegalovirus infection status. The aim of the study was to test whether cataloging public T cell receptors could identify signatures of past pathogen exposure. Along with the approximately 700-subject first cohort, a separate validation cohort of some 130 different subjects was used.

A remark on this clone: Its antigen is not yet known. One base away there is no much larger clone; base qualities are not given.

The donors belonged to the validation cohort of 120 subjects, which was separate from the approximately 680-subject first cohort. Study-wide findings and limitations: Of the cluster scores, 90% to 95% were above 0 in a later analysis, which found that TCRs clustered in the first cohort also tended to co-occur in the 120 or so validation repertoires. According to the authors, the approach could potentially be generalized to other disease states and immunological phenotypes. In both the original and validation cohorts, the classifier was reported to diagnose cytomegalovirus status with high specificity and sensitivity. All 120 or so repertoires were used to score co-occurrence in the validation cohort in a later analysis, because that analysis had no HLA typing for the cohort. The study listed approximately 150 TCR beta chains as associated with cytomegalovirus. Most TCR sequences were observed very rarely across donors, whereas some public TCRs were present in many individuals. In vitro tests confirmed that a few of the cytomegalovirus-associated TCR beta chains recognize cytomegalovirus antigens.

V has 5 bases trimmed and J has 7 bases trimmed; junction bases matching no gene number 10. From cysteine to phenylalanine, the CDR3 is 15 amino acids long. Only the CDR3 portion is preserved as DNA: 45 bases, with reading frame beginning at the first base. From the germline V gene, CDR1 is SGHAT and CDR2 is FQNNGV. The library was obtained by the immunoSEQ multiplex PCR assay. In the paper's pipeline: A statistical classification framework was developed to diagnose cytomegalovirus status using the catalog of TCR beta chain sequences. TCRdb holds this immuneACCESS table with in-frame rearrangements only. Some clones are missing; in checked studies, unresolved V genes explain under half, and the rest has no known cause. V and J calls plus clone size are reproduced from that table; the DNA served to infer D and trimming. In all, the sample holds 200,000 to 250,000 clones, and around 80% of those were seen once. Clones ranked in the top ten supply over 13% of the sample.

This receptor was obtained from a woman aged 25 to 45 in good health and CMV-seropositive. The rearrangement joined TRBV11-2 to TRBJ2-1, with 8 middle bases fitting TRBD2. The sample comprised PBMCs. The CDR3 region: CASSQPGLVLNEQFF. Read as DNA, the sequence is TGTGCCAGCAGCCAACCGGGACTAGTGCTTAATGAGCAGTTCTTC.